This TCR beta chain was identified during a study of radiation and T cells in renal cell carcinoma. Here immunoSEQ multiplex PCR was the method, and the copy in TCRdb shows in-frame clones only, minus some. Of some 64,000 clones in the sample, over 65% are singletons; the top ten hold roughly 6.8%. Stated time point: blood 4 weeks post-SBRT, at nephrectomy. As for treatment: 15 Gy SBRT to primary tumor, nephrectomy 4 weeks later. Nephrectomy followed 15 Gy stereotactic body radiation by 4 weeks. The sequence was obtained from a man aged 55 to 70 with renal cell carcinoma. The sequencing here drew on blood, taken from a patient whose treatment included radiotherapy and nephrectomy.

This CDR3 is CASSLSGLRFGGTQYF. The CDR3 DNA reads TGTGCCAGCAGCTTATCTGGACTTAGATTTGGGGGGACCCAGTACTTC. This sequence joins TRBV5-6 and TRBJ2-5; D assignment may be TRBD1 or TRBD2 (5 bases each). The germline gives CDR1 SGHDT, CDR2 YYEEEE. CDR3 length equals 16 residues. Trimming left V 2 bases short and J 7 bases short, with 21 bases between.